This entry is about one T cell receptor (beta chain). The antigen remains undetermined. CDR1 MGHDK and CDR2 SYGVNS come from the germline V gene. V lost 0 bases to trimming and J lost 5 bases; unmatched junction nucleotides: 15. This CDR3 spans 18 amino acids. Only in-frame clones appear in the TCRdb table, and some are missing; sequencing was by immunoSEQ multiplex PCR. The table lists tens of thousands of clones, just over 90% of them singletons. The data are from a study of resident and recirculating memory T cells in vitiligo. Study findings and constraints: No single dominant TCR clone appeared; lesion clonality varied.

Sequenced sample: blood. The origin of this receptor is a male donor with vitiligo. The rearrangement uses TRBV25-1 and TRBJ2-7; 8 positions match TRBD1. The CDR3 coding sequence is TGTGCCAGCAGTGAATACCCCTCCTACGGTCAGGGGGCCCACGAGCAGTACTTC. Translated, it gives CASSEYPSYGQGAHEQYF.